The T cell receptor (beta chain) described here comes from a study of T cells after yellow fever vaccination. Trimming stripped 2 bases from V and 9 bases from J, with 19 bases between. The germline gives CDR1 MNHEY, CDR2 SVGEGT. CDR3 length: 15 residues. Overall study results and limits: Most clones from primary vaccination were detected again post-booster (96% CD4, 88% CD8).

This clonotype was detected only a few times. What it binds is not known. TCRdb recomputed calls from the 5' RACE reads with MiXCR, one row per CDR3 protein. The data contain about 430,000 distinct CDR3 sequences, around 20% of them seen just once; the ten biggest clones take up 15% to 20%. The source is a man younger than 30 who received the YFV17D yellow fever vaccine. Here the sequenced sample was PBMCs, taken before the yellow fever booster vaccination. The chain combines TRBV6-2 or TRBV6-3 with TRBJ2-5; a possible D gene is TRBD2 (6 bases). CDR3 sequence: CASSYINDWRRAQYF. The CDR3 nucleotides read TGTGCCAGCAGTTACATCAATGACTGGCGGAGGGCCCAGTACTTC.